This T cell receptor beta chain was captured by sequencing in a study of T cells expressing NK-cell markers. Study background: TCR beta repertoires came from sorted CD3+CD56+NKG2C+, CD3+CD56+NKG2C- and CD3+CD56-NKG2C+ T cells. Eight donors were sequenced, seven testing HCMV-seropositive and one testing seronegative.

With regard to this clonotype: Its antigen remains unidentified.

5'RACE template switching built TCR beta cDNA with unique molecular identifiers. TCRdb re-called the 5' RACE reads and shows each CDR3 protein once, DNA omitted. The repertoire table contains hundreds of thousands of distinct CDR3 sequences. General study findings and limits: A range of about 1.0-8% of CD8+ T cells consisted of dominant NKG2C+ clonotypes in about six donors.

The material sequenced was blood T cells: a sorted CD56 or NKG2C T cell subset, CD4+ or CD8+ T cells, or bulk PBMC T cells (not recorded which). This TCR derives from a woman aged 18 to 69 in good health.

CDR3 sequence reads: CSASLPRTNTDTQYF. The V call is TRBV20-1, the J call TRBJ2-3; the TRBD2 assignment by TCRdb is unverifiable without DNA. CDR3 length: 15 amino acids. The germline gives CDR1 DFQATT, CDR2 SNEGSKA (reference sequence).